Described below is a single TCR beta chain sequence and its context. Germline V gene data show CDR1 as SGHAT and CDR2 as FQNNGV. J was trimmed by 0 bases and V by 5 bases; bases with no gene match: 5. The CDR3 is 16 residues long. The primer mix had 60 Vbeta and 13 Jbeta primers. TCRdb's copy holds only in-frame clones and misses some; the assay was immunoSEQ multiplex PCR. This sample has around 69,000 clones, with about 71% found just once. The record originates from a study of cytomegalovirus exposure and HLA in healthy donors. The clonotype originates from a woman in her fifties or sixties in good health and CMV-seropositive. The chain is built from TRBV11-2 and TRBJ2-2, with 8 bases lining up with TRBD2. The sample taken for sequencing was PBMCs. CDR3 DNA sequence: TGTGCCAGCAGCCTAAGCGGGGGCGCGAACACCGGGGAGCTGTTTTTT. Protein sequence: CASSLSGGANTGELFF.